The next 17 T cell receptor beta chains were all read from a single sample in a study of cytomegalovirus exposure and HLA in healthy donors. Method: immunoSEQ multiplex PCR; TCRdb's copy keeps in-frame clones and lacks some. Altogether about 130,000 clones are present, nearly 90% being singletons, with the ten largest covering about 8.2%. Source material: PBMCs. The receptors here all came from a woman aged 18-35 years in good health and CMV-seropositive.

The rearrangement joins TRBV19 to TRBJ1-5; D is perhaps TRBD1 (5 bases). Germline V gene lookup returns CDR1 LNHDA and CDR2 SQIVND (reference sequence). V dropped 3 bases and J dropped 1 base, with 10 bases sitting between them. This CDR3 is built from 15 residues. The CDR3 DNA follows: TGTGCCAGTAGTATGCAGGGACTAAGCAATCAGCCCCAGCATTTT. This encodes CASSMQGLSNQPQHF. Based on the CDR3 plus reference TRBV19 and TRBJ1-5, the full variable domain is DGGITQSPKYLFRKEGQNVTLSCEQNLNHDAMYWYRQDPGQGLRLIYYSQIVNDFQKGDIAEGYSVSREKKESFPLTVTSAQKNPTAFYLCASSMQGLSNQPQHFGDGTRLSIL.

The CDR3 sequence is CASSKGRGQSRANVLTF. The CDR3 DNA is TGTGCCAGCAGCAAAGGACGAGGACAAAGTCGGGCCAACGTCCTGACTTTC. The chain couples TRBV7-1 to TRBJ2-6; D perhaps matches TRBD1 (5 bases). TRBV7-1 is sorted into the ORF group, with uncertain function. V shed 5 bases and J shed 5 bases, with 19 bases lying between them. This CDR3 region has 17 residues.

The chain links TRBV14 to TRBJ1-2; D gene unclear. This CDR3 is built from 15 residues. Trimming took 5 bases from V and 5 from J, leaving 18 bases between them. CDR1 and CDR2 from the germline V gene are SGHDN and FVKESK. The CDR3 sequence is CASSSRQSVSYGYTF. The CDR3 nucleotides read TGTGCCAGCAGCTCTCGACAATCAGTTAGTTATGGCTACACCTTC. The whole variable domain, remainder taken from reference TRBV14 and TRBJ1-2, is EAGVTQFPSHSVIEKGQTVTLRCDPISGHDNLYWYRRVMGKEIKFLLHFVKESKQDESGMPNNRFLAERTGGTYSTLKVQPAELEDSGVYFCASSSRQSVSYGYTFGSGTRLTVV.

V and J are TRBV5-4 and TRBJ2-1; possible D gene TRBD2, 5 bases. The CDR3 runs 14 residues. V shed 4 bases and J shed 12 bases, with 20 bases lying between them. From germline, CDR1 is SGHNT and CDR2 YYREEE (reference sequence). The CDR3 DNA follows: TGTGCCAGCAGCCCGGGGTCCTTGGATTCGGGGCAGTTCTTC. It codes for CASSPGSLDSGQFF.

V and J are TRBV5-1 and TRBJ2-5; 8 bases are shared with TRBD1. The germline CDR1 and CDR2 sequences are SGHRS and YFSETQ. This CDR3 is 13 amino acids long. J lost 0 bases, V lost 6 bases, and 1 base had no gene match. Here the CDR3 DNA reads TGCGCCAGCACACAGGGGGACCAAGAGACCCAGTACTTC. This encodes CASTQGDQETQYF.

V usage is TRBV15 and J usage is TRBJ2-7; 10 bases are shared with TRBD1. V shed 1 base, J shed 3 bases, and the junction held 6 bases outside the gene matches. CDR1 is LNHNV and CDR2 is YYDKDF in the germline V gene (reference sequence). The CDR3 totals 16 residues. The CDR3, as DNA: TGTGCCACCAGCAGAGGAAGAGGGGACAGGGGCTACGAGCAGTACTTC. Protein sequence: CATSRGRGDRGYEQYF.

This chain joins TRBV5-1 and TRBJ2-7; a weak D match, TRBD1 (6 bases). Germline CDR1 reads SGHRS; CDR2 reads YFSETQ. This CDR3 spans 15 amino acids. Trimming removed 0 bases from V and 3 bases from J, with 13 bases in between. CDR3 DNA: TGCGCCAGCAGCTTGGTAACAGGGTTAAGCTACGAGCAGTACTTC. It codes for CASSLVTGLSYEQYF.

This chain links TRBV28 with TRBJ1-6, with 7 bases identical to TRBD1. This CDR3 has 16 residues. Unmatched junction bases numbered 9, after V lost 1 base and J lost 9 bases. Germline V gene data show CDR1 as MDHEN and CDR2 as SYDVKM. The chain's CDR3 is CASSLLRTGVGSPLHF. The DNA for the CDR3 is TGTGCCAGCAGTTTATTGCGAACAGGGGTCGGTTCACCCCTCCACTTT.

This chain's CDR3 is CASALSSGNTIYF. The CDR3 region has the DNA TGTGCCAGCGCGCTATCCTCTGGAAACACCATATATTTT. The V gene is TRBV9, the J gene TRBJ1-3; D ambiguous. V was trimmed by 7 bases and J by 0 bases, leaving 8 bases between them. Per germline, CDR1 SGDLS and CDR2 YYNGEE. This CDR3 contains 13 residues.

The chain is built from TRBV6-5 and TRBJ1-2, with 9 bases matching TRBD1. The ends lost 4 bases at V and 4 bases at J; junction bases unmatched: 4. There are 14 residues in the CDR3. CDR1 and CDR2 from the germline V gene are MNHEY and SVGAGI. The DNA for the CDR3 is TGTGCCAGCAGTTCCGCGACAGGGGGCTATGGCTACACCTTC. It codes for CASSSATGGYGYTF.

This clone has more than one count but fewer than ten. This chain links TRBV5-4 with TRBJ1-6; D is uncertain. Germline CDR1 SGHNT, CDR2 YYREEE (reference sequence). V was pared by 0 bases and J by 11 bases, with 9 bases between. The CDR3 sequence is 13 residues long. The CDR3, as DNA: TGTGCCAGCAGCTTGGGTGCAGGCGCACCCCTCCACTTT. Its translation: CASSLGAGAPLHF.

J is TRBJ2-1 and V is TRBV7-6; 12 bases line up with TRBD1. The CDR3 has 16 amino acids. The trim removed 2 bases at V and 9 bases at J, leaving 8 bases unmatched. The germline CDR1 and CDR2 sequences are SGHVS and FNYEAQ. CDR3 in amino acids: CASSLRPGQGAGEQFF. The CDR3 region has the DNA TGTGCCAGCAGCTTACGACCGGGACAGGGGGCCGGTGAGCAGTTCTTC.

This chain joins TRBV2 and TRBJ2-4; the match to TRBD1 covers 8 bases. V was pared by 8 bases and J by 5 bases, with 8 bases of the junction left unmatched. The CDR3 covers 14 residues. The germline CDR1 and CDR2 sequences are SNHLY and FYNNEI. The DNA for the CDR3 is TGTGCCAGCGAAGGGACAGGCTCCCAAAACATTCAGTACTTC. It encodes CASEGTGSQNIQYF. The variable domain in full, completed from reference TRBV2 and TRBJ2-4, reads EPEVTQTPSHQVTQMGQEVILRCVPISNHLYFYWYRQILGQKVEFLVSFYNNEISEKSEIFDDQFSVERPDGSNFTLKIRSTKLEDSAMYFCASEGTGSQNIQYFGAGTRLSVL.

V gene TRBV11-2 combines with J gene TRBJ1-3, with D uncertain. Looked up from germline, CDR1 is SGHAT and CDR2 is FQNNGV. This CDR3 is built from 18 residues. V lost 1 base and J lost 0, with 16 bases in between. The CDR3, as DNA: TGTGCCAGCAGCTTAGGGTTTTTGGGCCTCAGCTCTGGAAACACCATATATTTT. Its translation is CASSLGFLGLSSGNTIYF.

The J gene is TRBJ2-3, the V gene TRBV19, with 9 bases that match TRBD1. Trimming cost V 5 bases and J 6 bases; bases outside gene matches: 9. Germline V lookup: CDR1 LNHDA, CDR2 SQIVND (reference sequence). The CDR3 spans 15 residues. CDR3 sequence reads: CASSERDRATDTQYF. As DNA, the CDR3 is TGTGCCAGTAGTGAACGGGACAGGGCGACGGATACGCAGTATTTT.

This rearrangement joins TRBV4-1 to TRBJ2-5; TRBD1 matches 10 bases. The CDR3 runs to 19 residues. The germline gives CDR1 MGHRA, CDR2 YSYEKL. J gave up 4 bases and V 2 bases, and 16 bases lay outside the gene matches. The chain's CDR3 is CASSQISEVGTGEGETQYF. DNA for the CDR3: TGCGCCAGCAGCCAAATCTCCGAGGTCGGGACAGGGGAGGGAGAGACCCAGTACTTC.

The V and J genes are TRBV6-5 and TRBJ1-1, with 7 bases that match TRBD1. Germline V gene lookup returns CDR1 MNHEY and CDR2 SVGAGI. V gave up 6 bases and J gave up 4 bases; unmatched junction bases: 8. The CDR3 length is 14 residues. The CDR3, as DNA: TGTGCCAGCAGCCGCGACAGGGACTTCACTGAAGCTTTCTTT. It is translated as CASSRDRDFTEAFF.